This TCR beta chain was recovered during a study of blood T cell repertoires in COVID-19. CDR1 is SNHLY, CDR2 FYNNEI, per germline. V was cut by 5 bases and J by 2 bases, with 16 bases left in between. The CDR3 has 15 amino acids. In the authors' workflow: Cell counts per sample came from amplifying reference gene primers. Sequencing used immunoSEQ multiplex PCR; TCRdb keeps in-frame clones, though not all of them. V and J calls and clone size are given by that table; D and trimming were obtained from the DNA. The data show about 220,000 clones, with about 91% seen just once and 2% to 2.5% held by the top ten. This clone has more than one count but fewer than ten.

This clonotype was obtained from a woman aged 40 to 49 with acute COVID-19. The sequencing input was PBMCs or T cells enriched from blood (not recorded which). J is TRBJ2-7 and V is TRBV2, with D tentatively TRBD2 (5 bases). The CDR3 DNA follows: TGTGCCAGCAGTACTTCCGGTACTAGAACCTACGAGCAGTACTTC. Protein: CASSTSGTRTYEQYF.